This passage covers 22 T cell receptor beta chains from one sample sequenced in a study of CD8 T cells in Susac syndrome. When the RNA was reverse transcribed, random hexamers were used with an input of roughly 0.45 to 1 ug. TCRdb recomputed calls from the immunoSEQ multiplex PCR reads with MiXCR, one row per CDR3 protein. The data hold roughly 130,000 distinct CDR3 sequences, with 90% to 95% observed a single time. The sequencing input was CD4+ T cells from PBMCs. These receptor sequences come from a human donor with multiple sclerosis.

This clonotype has a single count. The chain couples TRBV6-5 to TRBJ1-2; D may be TRBD1 (5 bases). The CDR3 consists of 16 residues. Trimming took 0 bases from V and 2 from J, leaving 13 bases between them. CDR1 and CDR2 from the germline V gene are MNHEY and SVGAGI. The CDR3 region has the DNA TGTGCCAGCAGTTACTCCCCAAGGGGCGGCAACTATGGCTACACCTTC. Translation gives CASSYSPRGGNYGYTF.

The rearrangement uses TRBV7-3 and TRBJ2-3; D unclear. The CDR3 runs to 14 residues. V was trimmed by 1 base and J by 0 bases, leaving 5 bases between them. Germline CDR1 reads SGHTA; CDR2 reads FQGTGA. The CDR3 DNA reads as TGTGCCAGCAGCTTAATGACTAGCACAGATACGCAGTATTTT. As protein: CASSLMTSTDTQYF.

The DNA for the CDR3 is TGTGCCTGGACCATATCCCGGGACAGGGGGCTGAGGGGCTACACCTTC. This translates into CAWTISRDRGLRGYTF. The J gene is TRBJ1-2, the V gene TRBV30, with 12 bases identical to TRBD1. The CDR3 is 16 residues long. V lost 4 bases and J lost 8; bases outside the gene matches: 14. The germline V gene has CDR1 GTSNPN and CDR2 SVGIG (reference sequence).

V usage is TRBV29-1 and J usage is TRBJ1-2; D remains unclear. The CDR3 contains 13 residues. Trimming cost V 4 bases and J 8 bases, with 17 bases left between them. From germline, CDR1 is SQVTM and CDR2 ANQGSEA. The CDR3 loop is CSVAGLYQEGYTF. CDR3 coding DNA: TGCAGCGTTGCCGGGCTTTATCAGGAGGGCTACACCTTC.

The chain links TRBV14 to TRBJ2-7, with D maybe TRBD1 (6 bases). With 1 base removed from V and 2 bases from J, the gap between germline ends came to 12 bases. This CDR3 is 15 amino acids long. Germline loops: CDR1 SGHDN, CDR2 FVKESK. The CDR3 DNA is TGTGCCAGCAGCCAAGGATGGGCAGGGGCCTACGAGCAGTACTTC. As protein: CASSQGWAGAYEQYF.

The genes are TRBV6-6 and TRBJ2-1; either TRBD1 or TRBD2 may fit D (5 bases each). CDR1 is MNHNY and CDR2 is SVGAGI in the germline V gene (reference sequence). Trimming removed 5 bases at V and 8 bases at J, with 19 bases between. This CDR3 comprises 15 residues. The CDR3 reads CASSGRGVKRDEQFF. The CDR3 region has the DNA TGTGCCAGCAGTGGGCGAGGGGTGAAAAGGGATGAGCAGTTCTTC.

The chain employs TRBV7-3 and TRBJ2-5, with no clear D. CDR1 is SGHTA, CDR2 FQGTGA, per germline. The CDR3 runs 13 residues. V gave up 5 bases and J gave up 5 bases, with 12 bases separating them. CDR3 coding DNA: TGTGCCAGCAGCCTATCCACGGGCGAGACCCAGTACTTC. Its protein is CASSLSTGETQYF.

This clonotype turned up a few times. The chain is built from TRBV19 and TRBJ2-5, with TRBD1 matching over 9 bases. This CDR3 spans 14 amino acids. V shed 4 bases, J shed 2 bases, and the junction held 2 bases outside the gene matches. Germline V CDR1 and CDR2: LNHDA, SQIVND (reference sequence). The CDR3 reads CASSTGQGQETQYF. CDR3 DNA: TGTGCCAGTAGTACCGGACAGGGGCAAGAGACCCAGTACTTC.

This clonotype was observed a single time. The chain carries TRBV5-1 and TRBJ1-2; weak D call: TRBD1 (6 bases). V was trimmed by 0 bases and J by 6 bases, leaving 12 bases between them. The CDR3 has 14 residues. Germline-derived CDR1 and CDR2 are SGHRS and YFSETQ. The CDR3 protein is CASSLGQGKDGYTF. The CDR3, as DNA: TGCGCCAGCAGCTTGGGGCAGGGGAAAGATGGCTACACCTTC.

V and J are TRBV18 and TRBJ1-2; no definite D call. V shed 0 bases and J shed 7 bases, with 12 bases lying between them. Per the germline V gene, CDR1 is KGHSH and CDR2 is LQKENI. There are 14 residues in the CDR3. The CDR3 spells CASSPPEGAGGYTF. For the CDR3, the DNA is TGTGCCAGCTCACCACCGGAGGGCGCGGGTGGCTACACCTTC.

The chain carries TRBV9 and TRBJ1-2; no definite D call. Trimming stripped 0 bases from V and 5 bases from J, with 11 bases between. The germline gives CDR1 SGDLS, CDR2 YYNGEE. This CDR3 spans 14 amino acids. CDR3 in amino acids: CASSVAERGYGYTF. The DNA of the CDR3 is TGTGCCAGCAGCGTAGCTGAACGAGGGTATGGCTACACCTTC.

CDR3 protein: CASSMTAANTEAFF. The CDR3 bases are TGTGCCAGCAGCATGACAGCGGCGAACACTGAAGCTTTCTTT. The chain employs TRBV7-2 and TRBJ1-1; a weak D match, TRBD1 (5 bases). The ends were cut back, 5 bases at V and 1 base at J, with 11 bases in the middle. CDR1 is SGHTA, CDR2 FQGNSA, per germline. The CDR3 covers 14 residues.

The J gene is TRBJ2-5, the V gene TRBV10-3; 13 bases fit TRBD2. Germline lookup yields CDR1 ENHRY and CDR2 SYGVKD. V was clipped by 2 bases and J by 1 base; unmatched bases: 4. This CDR3 comprises 17 residues. For the CDR3, the DNA is TGTGCCATCAGTGAGACGACTAGCGGGAGGTTCCAAGAGACCCAGTACTTC. Its protein is CAISETTSGRFQETQYF.

DNA for the CDR3: TGTGCCAGCACCGACACCCACTCTGGAAACACCATATATTTT. Amino acid sequence: CASTDTHSGNTIYF. The chain employs TRBV3-1 and TRBJ1-3, with D unresolved. The V gene's germline CDR1 is LGHDT and CDR2 YNNKEL (reference sequence). CDR3 length: 14 amino acids. The germline V and J ends were trimmed by 7 bases and 0 bases, with 10 bases remaining between them. Filled out from reference TRBV3-1 and TRBJ1-3, the complete variable domain reads DTAVSQTPKYLVTQMGNDKSIKCEQNLGHDTMYWYKQDSKKFLKIMFSYNNKELIINETVPNRFSPKSPDKAHLNLHINSLELGDSAVYFCASTDTHSGNTIYFGEGSWLTVV.

This clonotype was observed a single time. This chain uses TRBV2 with TRBJ2-1; D perhaps matches TRBD2 (5 bases). Per the germline V gene, CDR1 is SNHLY and CDR2 is FYNNEI. Trimming removed 4 bases from V and 8 bases from J, with 21 bases in between. The CDR3 is 16 residues long. The CDR3 reads CASSGGSGSLVDEQFF. The CDR3 DNA follows: TGTGCCAGCAGTGGGGGAAGCGGATCGCTAGTGGATGAGCAGTTCTTC.

The V gene is TRBV20-1, the J gene TRBJ2-5, with 7 bases identical to TRBD2. The CDR3 covers 15 residues. Germline lookup yields CDR1 DFQATT and CDR2 SNEGSKA (reference sequence). J was trimmed by 3 bases and V by 5 bases; bases with no gene match: 12. CDR3 sequence: CSAPRVTAGEETQYF. The CDR3 DNA is TGCAGTGCTCCACGGGTGACGGCGGGGGAAGAGACCCAGTACTTC.

This sequence joins TRBV6-5 and TRBJ2-2; 7 nucleotides line up with TRBD1. Germline assignment: CDR1 MNHEY and CDR2 SVGAGI. CDR3 size: 15 residues. V lost 7 bases, J lost 1 base, and 6 bases stayed unmatched. Here the CDR3 reads CASTWGQKNTGELFF. The CDR3 DNA sequence: TGTGCCAGCACTTGGGGACAGAAGAACACCGGGGAGCTGTTTTTT.

V is TRBV7-3 and J is TRBJ1-2; TRBD1 agrees at 10 bases. Germline-derived CDR1 and CDR2 are SGHTA and FQGTGA. V was clipped by 2 bases and J by 5 bases; unmatched bases: 5. The CDR3 totals 15 residues. The CDR3 sequence is CASSLGPGQGYGYTF. Here the CDR3 DNA reads TGTGCCAGCAGCTTAGGCCCGGGACAGGGGTATGGCTACACCTTC.

The chain is built from TRBV27 and TRBJ1-1, with TRBD1 matching over 7 bases. This CDR3 is 14 amino acids long. Unmatched junction bases numbered 8, after V lost 7 bases and J lost 3 bases. CDR1 MNHEY and CDR2 SMNVEV come from the germline V gene (reference sequence). CDR3: CASNPGQSYTEAFF. The CDR3 DNA reads as TGTGCCAGCAATCCGGGACAGTCCTACACTGAAGCTTTCTTT.

The J gene is TRBJ1-2, the V gene TRBV6-5, with no clear D. This CDR3 comprises 14 residues. Trimming removed 0 bases at V and 8 bases at J, with 13 bases between. CDR1 is MNHEY and CDR2 is SVGAGI in the germline V gene. CDR3 coding DNA: TGTGCCAGCAGTTACTCCATATTTGGGGAAGGCTACACCTTC. Translated, it gives CASSYSIFGEGYTF.

This rearrangement joins TRBV5-1 to TRBJ1-1; the D is unclear. The CDR3 runs 14 residues. CDR1 and CDR2 (germline): SGHRS, YFSETQ. The V and J ends lost 4 bases and 4 bases respectively, with 14 bases between them. The CDR3 is CASSIGPGVTEAFF. In nucleotides, the CDR3 is TGCGCCAGCAGCATTGGCCCCGGAGTCACTGAAGCTTTCTTT.

The CDR3 protein is CASSFHGNEKLFF. Here the CDR3 DNA reads TGTGCCAGCAGCTTCCACGGAAATGAAAAACTGTTTTTT. V is TRBV7-9 and J is TRBJ1-4; no clear D gene. The CDR3 length is 13 residues. The V gene lost 3 bases and the J gene lost 5 bases, with 7 bases spanning the gap. Per the germline V gene, CDR1 is SEHNR and CDR2 is FQNEAQ (reference sequence). Using reference TRBV7-9 and TRBJ1-4 for the parts outside the CDR3, the full variable domain is DTGVSQNPRHKITKRGQNVTFRCDPISEHNRLYWYRQTLGQGPEFLTYFQNEAQLEKSRLLSDRFSAERPKGSFSTLEIQRTEQGDSAMYLCASSFHGNEKLFFGSGTQLSVL.